This T cell receptor beta chain emerged from a study of T-cell memory formation after mild COVID-19. TCR alpha and TCR beta cDNA libraries carrying sample barcodes and UMIs were produced by 5'RACE using constant-segment primers. Each CDR3 protein is one row after TCRdb ran MiXCR on the 5' RACE reads. The sample shows 500,000 to 600,000 distinct CDR3 sequences, 18% of them seen only once. Study-level findings and limits: Unconfirmed was the SARS-CoV-2 specificity of second-wave clones that peaked on day 37.

Losses at the gene ends were 3 bases for V and 0 bases for J; bases not matched to a gene: 7. This CDR3 has 16 amino acids. CDR1 and CDR2 (germline): SGHRS, YFSETQ. Concerning this clonotype itself: The antigen remains undetermined.

This TCR was recovered from an adult woman who had mild COVID-19 (a few samples of this study predate the infection). Cell type and time point are not known. Material: PBMCs or a T cell subset sorted from them (not recorded which). This chain joins TRBV5-1 and TRBJ2-7, with TRBD1 matching 9 bases. This CDR3 is CASSWDREGGSYEQYF. The CDR3 coding sequence is TGCGCCAGCAGCTGGGACAGGGAGGGAGGCTCCTACGAGCAGTACTTC.